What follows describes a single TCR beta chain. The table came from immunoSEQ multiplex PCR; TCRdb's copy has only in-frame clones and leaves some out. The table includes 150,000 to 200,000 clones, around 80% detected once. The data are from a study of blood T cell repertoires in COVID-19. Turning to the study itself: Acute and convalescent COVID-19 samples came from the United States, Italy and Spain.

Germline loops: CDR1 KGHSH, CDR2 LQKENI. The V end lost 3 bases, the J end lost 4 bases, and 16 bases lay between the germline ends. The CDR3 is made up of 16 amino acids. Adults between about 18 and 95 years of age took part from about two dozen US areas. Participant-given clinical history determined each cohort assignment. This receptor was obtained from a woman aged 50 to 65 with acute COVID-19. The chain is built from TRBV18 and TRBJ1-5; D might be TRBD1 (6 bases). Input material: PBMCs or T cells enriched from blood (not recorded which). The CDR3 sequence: CASSPAGGRSNQPQHF. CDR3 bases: TGTGCCAGCTCACCGGCGGGGGGGCGAAGTAATCAGCCCCAGCATTTT.